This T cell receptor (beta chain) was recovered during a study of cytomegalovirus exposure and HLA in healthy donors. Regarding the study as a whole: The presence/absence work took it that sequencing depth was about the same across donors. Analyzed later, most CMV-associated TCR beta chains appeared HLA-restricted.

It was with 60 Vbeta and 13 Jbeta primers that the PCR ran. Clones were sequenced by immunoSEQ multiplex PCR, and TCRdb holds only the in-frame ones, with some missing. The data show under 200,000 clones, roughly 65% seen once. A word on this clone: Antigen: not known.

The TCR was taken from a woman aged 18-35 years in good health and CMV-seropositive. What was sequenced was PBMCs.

The CDR3 region has the DNA TGTGCCAGCAGCCCTGGACAGAACCGGGCAGATACGCAGTATTTT. This encodes CASSPGQNRADTQYF. The J gene is TRBJ2-3, the V gene TRBV7-6; D is perhaps TRBD1 (6 bases). Trimming shortened V by 5 bases and J by 4 bases, and 16 bases separated the two germline ends. The CDR3 sequence is 15 residues long. Germline CDR1 SGHVS, CDR2 FNYEAQ. The full variable domain, rest sourced from reference TRBV7-6 and TRBJ2-3, is GAGVSQSPRYKVTKRGQDVALRCDPISGHVSLYWYRQALGQGPEFLTYFNYEAQQDKSGLPNDRFSAERPEGSISTLTIQRTEQRDSAMYRCASSPGQNRADTQYFGPGTRLTVL.